Below, one T cell receptor (beta chain) is given with its context. How the authors handled the data: Counts of nucleated cells, estimated from reference gene primer amplification, were obtained. Sequencing was performed with immunoSEQ multiplex PCR; in TCRdb, only in-frame clones are kept and a portion is missing. Clonal size and the V and J genes are those of that table, whereas D and trimming came from the DNA. The sample holds under 200,000 clones; about 85% are singletons and the top ten take about 14%. This sample was taken from a study of blood T cell repertoires in COVID-19. Study-level background: Sites across the United States, Italy and Spain contributed samples from acute and convalescent COVID-19.

Seattle patients were enrolled while actively infected and followed longitudinally. CDR3 length equals 13 residues. V lost 8 bases and J 4 bases, leaving 14 bases between the germline ends. From germline, CDR1 is MDHEN and CDR2 SYDVKM. The clonotype comes from a woman in her 70s with COVID-19, enrolled during active disease. Specimen: peripheral blood. The chain carries TRBV28 and TRBJ1-1; D is unresolved. CDR3 sequence (DNA): TGTGCCAGCCAACCGGCAGGTAGCACTGAAGCTTTCTTT. Residues: CASQPAGSTEAFF.